The following is a TCR beta chain sequence with its context. Its antigen target is currently unknown. Per-base quality was not reported, and no clone a single base away is much larger than it. Library preparation used 5' RACE. For sequencing, an Illumina HiSeq 2000 was employed. Template switching added a universal primer binding site, and the final cDNA carried a unique molecular identifier that allowed TCR cDNA molecules to be counted accurately. Specific primers in the conserved constant-segment region were used to synthesize first-strand cDNA for TCR alpha and beta chains. To control for contamination, every cDNA library was double barcoded, receiving both a SMART-Mk sample barcode and Illumina barcodes. TruSeq adapter sequences along with Illumina sample barcodes were introduced in two successive PCR steps. The TCR alpha and beta cDNA libraries were sequenced on the Illumina HiSeq platform using custom primers. In the source study's methods: MiGEC was used to process raw reads and extract unique molecular identifiers, and MiXCR was used to find CDR3 positions. For each individual, recombination models were inferred using an EM algorithm with the repgenHMM and IGoR tools. Shared clonotype analysis was performed with the tcR package in R, normalizing sharing by the product of cloneset sizes. Out-of-frame nonproductive sequences were analyzed to study raw recombination free of thymic and clonal selection effects. Clones were called with MiXCR by TCRdb after fastp trimmed the public reads at Q25, and only in-frame beta chains were retained. CDR3 protein sequences are deduplicated, and each keeps its most common genes and DNA. These V and J calls originate from TCRdb's pipeline instead of the authors' own analysis. The sample table lists 400,000 to 650,000 distinct CDR3 sequences, approximately 22% of them with a count of one. The ten largest clones represent about 0.91% of the sample.

Its CDR3 holds 11 amino acids, cysteine through phenylalanine. The kept DNA is CDR3 alone, 33 bases in frame from the first base. V is reduced by 4 bases and J by 7 bases, leaving a spacing of 7 bases between them. The germline V gene yields ENHRY for CDR1 and SYGVKD for CDR2. All donors were healthy Caucasians. Three pairs of female monozygotic twins, all aged about 18 to 30 years, made up the twin cohort. CD4+ and CD8+ T cell populations were isolated with positive isolation kits from Invitrogen. This sample is drawn from a study of identical twins (dated by TCRdb to the mid-2010s). Looking at the study overall: The study deep-sequenced TCR alpha and beta repertoires from monozygotic twins, unrelated adults of various ages and cord blood to test whether fetal clonotypes persist. Replicate twin experiments were performed at different times using different library preparation protocols to rule out contamination.

Summary of the overall study and its limitations: Fewer insertions were carried by abundant cord blood beta clonotypes; a weaker similar trend was observed in young adult naive repertoires, while no such trend was observed in memory repertoires. Invariant T cells such as MAIT and iNKT could partly confound zero-insertion analyses, though diverse VJ usage argued against this for most clonotypes. Because the same donors could not be followed over many years, the conclusions relied on cross-sectional statistical analysis. Compared with coincidental sharing between unrelated individuals, an excess of low generation-probability sequences was observed among out-of-frame TCR alpha sequences shared between twins. In monozygotic twins, out-of-frame TCR alpha sharing was systematically underestimated by recombination models, although the models agreed with sharing between unrelated individuals. The excess sharing between twins in beta out-of-frame sequences was weaker because fewer shared sequences reduced the signal-to-noise ratio.

This sample was shared with a second study, whose subject was T cells expressing NK-cell markers. The second study also describes: About eight donors provided sorted CD3+CD56+NKG2C+, CD3+CD56+NKG2C- and CD3+CD56-NKG2C+ T-cell subsets, whose TCR beta-chain repertoires were profiled. Of the eight sequenced donors, seven were found to be HCMV-seropositive and one was found to be HCMV-seronegative. To restrict sorting to alphabetaTCR-expressing T cells, an anti-gammadeltaTCR antibody was added in several experiments. In more than five donors, the dominant CD3+CD56+NKG2C+ clonotypes ranked among the top 10 CD8+ clonotypes, making up roughly 1.0-8% of CD8+ T cells. Those dominant clonotypes were again the most abundant among CD3+CD56-NKG2C+ cells in a handful of donors, at roughly 25-65%. It remained unclear whether the expanded NKG2C-expressing T cell clones were specific for HCMV antigens. The eight sequenced donors were randomly selected healthy volunteers, three men and five women. A commercial ELISA kit detecting HCMV-specific IgG in serum was used to determine HCMV serostatus. MIGEC handled demultiplexing of the reads and grouping by UMI, while MiTCR was used to assemble and quantify clonotypes. To exclude erroneous sequences, only TCR cDNA sequences supported by at least two reads were retained. Downstream repertoire analysis used the tcR package, and clonotypes were matched across fractions by CDR3 nucleotide sequence plus V segment. VDJmatch was used to annotate antigen specificity against VDJdb, with one amino acid substitution in CDR3 allowed.

The chain uses TRBV10-3 and TRBJ1-1; confidence is insufficient to name the D gene. The sequenced material came from CD4+ T cells sorted from blood. The source is a woman aged 18-29 years in good health. The DNA sequence reads TGTGCCATCAGTGGGGGTGGTGAAGCTTTCTTT. It translates as CAISGGGEAFF.